One and the same sample provided the 27 T cell receptor beta chains below, sequenced in a study of blood T cell repertoires in COVID-19. Profiling relied on immunoSEQ multiplex PCR, and the TCRdb table lists in-frame clones only, not all of them. The sample lists about 300,000 clones, 70% to 90% seen once, with 3.5% to 5% in the top ten. The sequencing sample was made of PBMCs or T cells enriched from blood (not recorded which). These receptors came from a man aged 30-40 years who had recovered from COVID-19.

This clone is a singleton in its sample. The genes are TRBV10-2 and TRBJ2-1, with D perhaps TRBD2 (5 bases). The CDR3 is 13 amino acids. Per germline, CDR1 WSHSY and CDR2 SAAADI. V shed 8 bases and J shed 5 bases, with 13 bases lying between them. CDR3 sequence reads: CASRGWLDNEQFF. CDR3 DNA sequence: TGCGCCAGCCGGGGTTGGCTAGACAATGAGCAGTTCTTC.

A few counts support this clone. Here the CDR3 reads CATRTGVGNGYTF. In nucleotides, the CDR3 is TGTGCCACCAGGACAGGGGTGGGGAATGGCTACACCTTC. The chain carries TRBV15 and TRBJ1-2; 8 bases fit TRBD1. This CDR3 contains 13 residues. The germline V gene has CDR1 LNHNV and CDR2 YYDKDF (reference sequence). V lost 6 bases and J lost 6; bases outside the gene matches: 6. Full variable domain (missing parts from reference TRBV15 and TRBJ1-2): DAMVIQNPRYQVTQFGKPVTLSCSQTLNHNVMYWYQQKSSQAPKLLFHYYDKDFNNEADTPDNFQSRRPNTSFCFLDIRSPGLGDTAMYLCATRTGVGNGYTFGSGTRLTVV.

This clone occurred once. The chain uses TRBV18 and TRBJ2-7; 10 nucleotides line up with TRBD2. Trimming at V came to 2 bases and at J to 5 bases, leaving 6 bases not matched to a gene. In germline, CDR1 is KGHSH, CDR2 LQKENI. The CDR3 extends over 15 amino acids. DNA for the CDR3: TGTGCCAGCTCACCAACACTAGCGGGGACAAACGAGCAGTACTTC. Translated, it gives CASSPTLAGTNEQYF.

This clone appeared once. V usage is TRBV14 and J usage is TRBJ2-7, with D perhaps matching TRBD2 (7 bases). The CDR3 totals 14 residues. Trimming cost V 4 bases and J 3 bases, with 13 bases left between them. The V gene's germline CDR1 is SGHDN and CDR2 FVKESK. Here the CDR3 DNA reads TGTGCCAGCAGCCGGGCGGGGGCGGGCTACGAGCAGTACTTC. It translates to CASSRAGAGYEQYF. Looking up the rest from reference TRBV14 and TRBJ2-7 gives the full variable domain: EAGVTQFPSHSVIEKGQTVTLRCDPISGHDNLYWYRRVMGKEIKFLLHFVKESKQDESGMPNNRFLAERTGGTYSTLKVQPAELEDSGVYFCASSRAGAGYEQYFGPGTRLTVT.

This chain joins TRBV6-1 and TRBJ1-2, with D possibly TRBD1 on 5 matching bases. This CDR3 is built from 15 residues. CDR1 and CDR2 (germline): MNHNS, SASEGT. Trimming shortened V by 1 base and J by 2 bases, and 11 bases separated the two germline ends. The DNA for the CDR3 is TGTGCCAGCAGTGAAGGTTATGGACAAAACTATGGCTACACCTTC. The encoded protein is CASSEGYGQNYGYTF.

V and J are TRBV5-1 and TRBJ2-5, with TRBD1 identical over 7 bases. The CDR3 is 16 amino acids. With V trimmed by 0 bases and J by 0 bases, 5 bases remained unmatched. From germline, CDR1 is SGHRS and CDR2 YFSETQ. The CDR3 is CASSLGTGTYQETQYF. DNA of the CDR3: TGCGCCAGCAGCTTGGGGACAGGTACGTACCAAGAGACCCAGTACTTC.

The V and J genes are TRBV28 and TRBJ1-2, with 8 bases aligning to TRBD1. Germline CDR1 and CDR2: MDHEN and SYDVKM. The CDR3 is 14 residues long. Trimming took 3 bases from V and 4 from J; bases not matched to a gene: 4. The CDR3 DNA reads TGTGCCAGCAGTTTGACAGGGGCCGGCTATGGCTACACCTTC. Translating gives CASSLTGAGYGYTF.

This clone was observed a single time. The chain combines TRBV9 with TRBJ2-5; D is perhaps TRBD2 (5 bases). The V gene's germline CDR1 is SGDLS and CDR2 YYNGEE. V was cut by 4 bases and J by 3 bases, with 16 bases left in between. The CDR3 has 15 residues. The CDR3 DNA sequence: TGTGCCAGCAGCACCCACCTGAAGGGAGAAGAGACCCAGTACTTC. It translates to CASSTHLKGEETQYF.

The gene calls are TRBV24-1 and TRBJ2-3; D is unresolved. V lost 4 bases, J lost 0 bases, and 4 bases lay in between. Germline V gives CDR1 KGHDR, CDR2 SFDVKD. This CDR3 comprises 13 residues. The CDR3 DNA sequence: TGTGCCACCAGTGAGGGCAGCACAGATACGCAGTATTTT. It specifies CATSEGSTDTQYF.

The V call is TRBV30, the J call TRBJ2-1, with TRBD1 matching over 7 bases. The CDR3 loop spans 14 amino acids. The V and J ends lost 2 bases and 4 bases, in that order; junction bases with no gene match: 5. From germline, CDR1 is GTSNPN and CDR2 SVGIG (reference sequence). The CDR3 coding sequence is TGTGCCTGGAGTACCAGGACAGGATACAATGAGCAGTTCTTC. It yields the protein CAWSTRTGYNEQFF. The variable domain in full, with the rest retrieved from reference TRBV30 and TRBJ2-1, is SQTIHQWPATLVQPVGSPLSLECTVEGTSNPNLYWYRQAAGRGLQLLFYSVGIGQISSEVPQNLSASRPQDRQFILSSKKLLLSDSGFYLCAWSTRTGYNEQFFGPGTRLTVL.

The chain is built from TRBV3-1 (or the pseudogene TRBV3-2) and TRBJ1-4; D is unresolved. Per germline, CDR1 LGHDT and CDR2 YNNKEL (reference sequence). V lost 4 bases to trimming and J lost 4 bases, with 4 bases between them. The CDR3 is 12 residues long. In nucleotides, the CDR3 is TGTGCCAGCAGCCCCTTTAATGAAAAACTGTTTTTT. Protein: CASSPFNEKLFF.

J is TRBJ1-2 and V is TRBV19; 8 nucleotides agree with TRBD1. Germline V CDR1 and CDR2: LNHDA, SQIVND (reference sequence). The CDR3 length is 17 residues. V was pared by 4 bases and J by 0 bases, with 10 bases of the junction left unmatched. In DNA, the CDR3 is TGTGCCAGTAGTAGCCGGGACAGGATTCAGGCTAACTATGGCTACACCTTC. Its translation: CASSSRDRIQANYGYTF.

The chain is built from TRBV3-1 (or the pseudogene TRBV3-2) and TRBJ2-3, with TRBD2 matching over 7 bases. CDR3 size: 13 residues. Trimming removed 1 base from V and 8 bases from J; junction bases left unmatched: 3. Germline V CDR1 and CDR2: LGHDT, YNNKEL (reference sequence). DNA for the CDR3: TGTGCCAGCAGCCAAGGGCGGGGGAGTACGCAGTATTTT. It yields the protein CASSQGRGSTQYF.

V gene TRBV5-1 combines with J gene TRBJ1-4; D might be TRBD1 (6 bases). The CDR3 length is 15 residues. CDR1 and CDR2 from the germline V gene are SGHRS and YFSETQ. V lost 1 base to trimming and J lost 4 bases, with 11 bases between them. The DNA of the CDR3 is TGCGCCAGCAGCTTGAACAGGGCGGGTAATGAAAAACTGTTTTTT. Translation: CASSLNRAGNEKLFF.

This clone was counted once. The chain links TRBV19 to TRBJ1-3; D is unresolved. The CDR3 sequence is 13 residues long. CDR1 and CDR2 (germline): LNHDA, SQIVND (reference sequence). V was trimmed by 6 bases and J by 4 bases, leaving 10 bases between them. The CDR3 is CASSLTGGNTIYF. The CDR3 DNA follows: TGTGCCAGTAGCCTAACGGGGGGAAACACCATATATTTT. Together with reference TRBV19 and TRBJ1-3, the CDR3 gives the full variable domain: DGGITQSPKYLFRKEGQNVTLSCEQNLNHDAMYWYRQDPGQGLRLIYYSQIVNDFQKGDIAEGYSVSREKKESFPLTVTSAQKNPTAFYLCASSLTGGNTIYFGEGSWLTVV.

The chain joins TRBV27 to TRBJ2-7; TRBD1 matches 8 bases. The J segment lost 4 bases and the V segment lost 6 bases, leaving 8 bases of the junction unmatched. The CDR3 runs to 14 residues. The germline V gene encodes CDR1 MNHEY and CDR2 SMNVEV (reference sequence). CDR3 bases: TGTGCCAGCAGCCTGTCCAGGGGGCGTTACGAGCAGTACTTC. This sequence encodes CASSLSRGRYEQYF.

The rearrangement joins TRBV5-1 to TRBJ1-2; D is unclear. Germline CDR1 and CDR2: SGHRS and YFSETQ. V dropped 0 bases and J dropped 0 bases, with 6 bases sitting between them. This CDR3 contains 14 residues. CDR3 DNA sequence: TGCGCCAGCAGCTTGGCCGGGACTAACTATGGCTACACCTTC. Translation: CASSLAGTNYGYTF.

This chain links TRBV5-4 with TRBJ2-7, with TRBD1 identical over 10 bases. V trimming: 4 bases; J trimming: 3 bases; junction bases outside the gene matches: 4. The CDR3 has 14 residues. CDR1 SGHNT and CDR2 YYREEE come from the germline V gene (reference sequence). The CDR3, as DNA: TGTGCCAGCAGCGCCCGGGACAGGGGCTACGAGCAGTACTTC. Its translation is CASSARDRGYEQYF.

The V and J genes are TRBV3-1 (or the pseudogene TRBV3-2) and TRBJ2-3, with 7 nucleotides matching TRBD1. J was trimmed by 3 bases and V by 3 bases; bases with no gene match: 6. Germline loops: CDR1 LGHDT, CDR2 YNNKEL (reference sequence). The CDR3 sequence is 15 residues long. CDR3: CASSQTGYGTDTQYF. In DNA, the CDR3 is TGTGCCAGCAGCCAGACAGGGTATGGAACAGATACGCAGTATTTT.

Comments on this clone: At one end, the junction sequence differs from germline, possibly due to a read error. V and J are TRBV7-7 and TRBJ2-5; weak D call: TRBD2 (5 bases). The CDR3 sequence is 16 residues long. The V gene's germline CDR1 is SSHAT and CDR2 FNYEAQ (reference sequence). The CDR3 region is CASSLEVGAGRETQYF. Here the CDR3 DNA reads TGTGCTAGCAGCTTAGAGGTAGGCGCGGGTCGGGAGACCCAGTACTTC.

The chain combines TRBV7-2 with TRBJ2-2; TRBD1 is a possible D gene (6 bases). There are 16 residues in the CDR3. Trimming left V 5 bases short and J 5 bases short, with 18 bases between. Germline V gene data show CDR1 as SGHTA and CDR2 as FQGNSA. The CDR3 here is CASSRAGVGVTGELFF. The DNA for the CDR3 is TGTGCCAGCAGCCGCGCAGGGGTGGGGGTAACCGGGGAGCTGTTTTTT.

The V gene is TRBV7-2, the J gene TRBJ2-3; 16 nucleotides agree with TRBD2. This CDR3 contains 18 residues. Trimming took 6 bases from V and 0 from J; bases not matched to a gene: 6. The germline CDR1 and CDR2 sequences are SGHTA and FQGNSA. The chain's CDR3 is CASRGLAGGQTSTDTQYF. CDR3 sequence (DNA): TGTGCCAGCAGGGGACTAGCGGGAGGGCAGACTAGCACAGATACGCAGTATTTT. The variable domain in full, completed from reference TRBV7-2 and TRBJ2-3, reads GAGVSQSPSNKVTEKGKDVELRCDPISGHTALYWYRQSLGQGLEFLIYFQGNSAPDKSGLPSDRFSAERTGGSVSTLTIQRTQQEDSAVYLCASRGLAGGQTSTDTQYFGPGTRLTVL.

The chain has TRBV28 and TRBJ1-4, with 7 bases that match TRBD1. The CDR3 length is 14 residues. V lost 2 bases to trimming and J lost 7 bases; unmatched junction nucleotides: 4. Germline CDR1 is MDHEN and CDR2 is SYDVKM. CDR3 loop: CASSLRQGSEKLFF. CDR3 in DNA: TGTGCCAGCAGTTTACGACAGGGTAGTGAAAAACTGTTTTTT.

The rearrangement links TRBV20-1 to TRBJ2-7, with D maybe TRBD2 (5 bases). This CDR3 comprises 11 residues. Germline lookup yields CDR1 DFQATT and CDR2 SNEGSKA (reference sequence). The ends were cut back, 5 bases at V and 5 bases at J, with 10 bases in the middle. The CDR3 loop reads CSAVLANEQYF. The CDR3 region has the DNA TGCAGTGCTGTCCTAGCCAACGAGCAGTACTTC.

The J gene is TRBJ1-2, the V gene TRBV5-1; 7 nucleotides match TRBD1. This CDR3 spans 14 amino acids. CDR1 is SGHRS, CDR2 YFSETQ, per germline. Trimming removed 4 bases from V and 4 bases from J; junction bases left unmatched: 7. The chain's CDR3 is CASSPTTGPYGYTF. Written as DNA, the CDR3 is TGCGCCAGCAGCCCCACGACAGGGCCCTATGGCTACACCTTC.

This clone has only one observation. The chain employs TRBV19 and TRBJ1-1; TRBD1 is a possible D gene (5 bases). The CDR3 consists of 17 residues. V lost 3 bases, J lost 1 base, and 18 bases lay in between. CDR1 and CDR2 (germline): LNHDA, SQIVND (reference sequence). CDR3 in DNA: TGTGCCAGTAGTATGCAGGGCAGGCGATCTACGAACACTGAAGCTTTCTTT. It specifies CASSMQGRRSTNTEAFF.

The chain employs TRBV5-4 and TRBJ1-3; no clear D gene. V was shortened by 2 bases and J by 4 bases, with 7 bases between the two germline ends. CDR3 length: 13 residues. CDR1 SGHNT and CDR2 YYREEE come from the germline V gene (reference sequence). CDR3 nucleotide sequence: TGTGCCAGCAGCTTCGTCTCCGGAAACACCATATATTTT. It is translated as CASSFVSGNTIYF.